What follows are 6 T cell receptor beta chains derived from one specimen sequenced in a study of graft-versus-host responses after intestinal transplantation. Only in-frame clones appear in the TCRdb table, and some are missing; sequencing was by immunoSEQ multiplex PCR. The sample records about 90,000 clones, roughly 92% being singletons. These receptors lack a known antigen. Sequencing was performed on unstimulated CD4+ T cells sorted from spleen or lymph node cells, taken before intestinal transplant. Receptor source: a human donor who received an intestinal transplant.

The chain uses TRBV5-1 and TRBJ1-3; 8 bases map to TRBD1. CDR3 length equals 17 residues. V trimming: 0 bases; J trimming: 4 bases; junction bases outside the gene matches: 9. Germline-derived CDR1 and CDR2 are SGHRS and YFSETQ. DNA for the CDR3: TGCGCCAGCAGCTTGGGATGGCAGGGGGCGCCCGGAAACACCATATATTTT. Its protein is CASSLGWQGAPGNTIYF. The full variable domain, its missing parts supplied by reference TRBV5-1 and TRBJ1-3, is KAGVTQTPRYLIKTRGQQVTLSCSPISGHRSVSWYQQTPGQGLQFLFEYFSETQRNKGNFPGRFSGRQFSNSRSEMNVSTLELGDSALYLCASSLGWQGAPGNTIYFGEGSWLTVV.

The gene calls are TRBV2 and TRBJ1-2; 7 nucleotides align to TRBD1. Germline lookup yields CDR1 SNHLY and CDR2 FYNNEI. V lost 6 bases and J lost 8; bases outside the gene matches: 6. The length of the CDR3 is 12 residues. This chain's CDR3 is CASSQGGQGYTF. CDR3 DNA: TGTGCCAGCAGCCAGGGGGGGCAGGGCTACACCTTC.

This clone was seen a single time. This sequence joins TRBV27 and TRBJ2-5; TRBD1 aligns across 12 bases. The J call may be wrong; the DNA end is better matched by TRBJ2-7. Germline CDR1 reads MNHEY; CDR2 reads SMNVEV (reference sequence). This CDR3 is built from 17 residues. The CDR3 loop reads CASSPTGTGGLSYEQYF. The CDR3 DNA follows: TGTGCCAGCAGTCCCACCGGGACAGGGGGCCTCTCCTACGAGCAGTACTTC.

The chain combines TRBV30 with TRBJ2-7; TRBD2 agrees at 8 bases. The CDR3 contains 14 residues. The germline CDR1 and CDR2 sequences are GTSNPN and SVGIG (reference sequence). J gave up 7 bases and V 0 bases, and 8 bases lay outside the gene matches. The CDR3 loop is CAWSVGVAGREQYF. The CDR3 bases are TGTGCCTGGAGTGTAGGGGTAGCGGGAAGGGAGCAGTACTTC.

The genes are TRBV7-6 and TRBJ2-7, with D possibly TRBD2 on 6 matching bases. The CDR3 extends over 15 amino acids. Germline CDR1 is SGHVS and CDR2 is FNYEAQ. V lost 1 base and J lost 4, with 14 bases in between. CDR3 region: CASSLVSGKLYEQYF. In DNA, the CDR3 is TGTGCCAGCAGCTTAGTTAGCGGAAAGCTTTACGAGCAGTACTTC.

The J gene is TRBJ2-1, the V gene TRBV28, with D possibly TRBD2 on 6 matching bases. Germline V gene lookup returns CDR1 MDHEN and CDR2 SYDVKM. The CDR3 runs to 15 residues. V was pared by 3 bases and J by 2 bases, with 11 bases between. The CDR3 sequence: CASSFRLGAYNEQFF. The CDR3 bases are TGTGCCAGCAGTTTCCGACTAGGGGCCTACAATGAGCAGTTCTTC.